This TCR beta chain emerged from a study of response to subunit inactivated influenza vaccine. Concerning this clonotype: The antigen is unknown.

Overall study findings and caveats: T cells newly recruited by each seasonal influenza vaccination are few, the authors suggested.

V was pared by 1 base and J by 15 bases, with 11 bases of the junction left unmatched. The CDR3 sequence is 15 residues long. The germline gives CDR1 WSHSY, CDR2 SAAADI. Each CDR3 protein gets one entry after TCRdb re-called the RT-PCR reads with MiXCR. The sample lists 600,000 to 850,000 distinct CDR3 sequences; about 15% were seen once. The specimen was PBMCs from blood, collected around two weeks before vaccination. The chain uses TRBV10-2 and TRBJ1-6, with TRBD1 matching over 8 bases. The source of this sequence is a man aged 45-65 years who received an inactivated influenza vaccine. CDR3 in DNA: TGCGCCAGCAGTGAGTGGGCAGGGGGCAAGAACGACCTCCACTTT. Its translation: CASSEWAGGKNDLHF.